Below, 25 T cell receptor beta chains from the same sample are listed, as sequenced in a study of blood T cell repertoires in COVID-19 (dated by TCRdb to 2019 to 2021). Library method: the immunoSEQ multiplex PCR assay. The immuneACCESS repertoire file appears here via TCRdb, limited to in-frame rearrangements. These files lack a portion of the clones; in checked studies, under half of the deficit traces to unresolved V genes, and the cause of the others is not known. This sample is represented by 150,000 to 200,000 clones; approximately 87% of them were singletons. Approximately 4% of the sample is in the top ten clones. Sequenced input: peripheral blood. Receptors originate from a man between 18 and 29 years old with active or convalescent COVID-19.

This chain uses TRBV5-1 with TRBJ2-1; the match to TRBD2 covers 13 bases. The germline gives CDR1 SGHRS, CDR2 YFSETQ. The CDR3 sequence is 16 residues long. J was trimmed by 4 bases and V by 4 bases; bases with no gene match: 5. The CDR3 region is CASSLGLAGRYNEQFF. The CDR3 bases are TGCGCCAGCAGCCTGGGACTAGCGGGACGTTACAATGAGCAGTTCTTC.

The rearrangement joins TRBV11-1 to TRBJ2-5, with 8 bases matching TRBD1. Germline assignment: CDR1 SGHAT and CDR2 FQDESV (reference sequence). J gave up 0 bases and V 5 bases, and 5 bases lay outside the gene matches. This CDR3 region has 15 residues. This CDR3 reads CASSETGGNQETQYF. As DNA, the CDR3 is TGTGCCAGCAGCGAAACAGGGGGTAACCAAGAGACCCAGTACTTC.

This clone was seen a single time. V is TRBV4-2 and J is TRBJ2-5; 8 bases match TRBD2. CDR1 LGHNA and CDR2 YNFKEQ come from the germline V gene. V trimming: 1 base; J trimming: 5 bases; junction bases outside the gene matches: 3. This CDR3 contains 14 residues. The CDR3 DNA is TGTGCCAGCAGCCAAGCGGGAGGGTGGGAGACCCAGTACTTC. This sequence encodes CASSQAGGWETQYF.

The CDR3 DNA is TGTGCCACCTCGCTTTGGACAGGGGGCGTTGGCAATCAGCCCCAGCATTTT. Translated: CATSLWTGGVGNQPQHF. The V and J genes are TRBV24-1 and TRBJ1-5; 11 bases align to TRBD1. Trimming took 9 bases from V and 2 from J; bases not matched to a gene: 11. Germline values: CDR1 KGHDR, CDR2 SFDVKD. The CDR3 totals 17 residues.

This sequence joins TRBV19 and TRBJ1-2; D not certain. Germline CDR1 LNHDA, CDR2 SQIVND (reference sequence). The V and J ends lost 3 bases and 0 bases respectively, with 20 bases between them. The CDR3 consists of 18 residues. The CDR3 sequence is CASSMNSEFLQANYGYTF. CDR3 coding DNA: TGTGCCAGTAGTATGAACTCGGAGTTCCTACAAGCTAACTATGGCTACACCTTC.

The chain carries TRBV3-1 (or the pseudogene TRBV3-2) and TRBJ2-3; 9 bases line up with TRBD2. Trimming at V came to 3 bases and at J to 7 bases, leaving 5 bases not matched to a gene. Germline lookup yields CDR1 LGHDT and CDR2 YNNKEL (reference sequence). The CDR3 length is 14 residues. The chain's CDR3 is CASSHRGGANTQYF. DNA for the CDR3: TGTGCCAGCAGCCACCGCGGGGGGGCAAATACGCAGTATTTT.

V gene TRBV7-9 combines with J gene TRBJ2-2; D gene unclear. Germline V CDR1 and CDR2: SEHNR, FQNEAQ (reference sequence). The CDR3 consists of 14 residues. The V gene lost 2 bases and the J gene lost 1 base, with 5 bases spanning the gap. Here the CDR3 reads CASSLTVNTGELFF. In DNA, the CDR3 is TGTGCCAGCAGCTTAACAGTGAACACCGGGGAGCTGTTTTTT.

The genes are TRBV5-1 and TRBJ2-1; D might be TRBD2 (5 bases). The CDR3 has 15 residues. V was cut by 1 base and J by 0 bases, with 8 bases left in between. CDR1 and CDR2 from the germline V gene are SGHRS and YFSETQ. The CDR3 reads CASSLIGSSYNEQFF. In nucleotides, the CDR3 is TGCGCCAGCAGCTTGATTGGGAGCTCCTACAATGAGCAGTTCTTC.

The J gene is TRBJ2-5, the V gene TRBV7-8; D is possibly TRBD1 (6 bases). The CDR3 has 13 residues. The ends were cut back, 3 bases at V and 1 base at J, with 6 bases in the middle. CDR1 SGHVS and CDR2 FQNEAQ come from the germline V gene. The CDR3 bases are TGTGCCAGCAGCTTGGACAGCCAAGAGACCCAGTACTTC. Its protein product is CASSLDSQETQYF. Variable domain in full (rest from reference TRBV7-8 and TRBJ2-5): GAGVSQSPRYKVAKRGQDVALRCDPISGHVSLFWYQQALGQGPEFLTYFQNEAQLDKSGLPSDRFFAERPEGSVSTLKIQRTQQEDSAVYLCASSLDSQETQYFGPGTRLLVL.

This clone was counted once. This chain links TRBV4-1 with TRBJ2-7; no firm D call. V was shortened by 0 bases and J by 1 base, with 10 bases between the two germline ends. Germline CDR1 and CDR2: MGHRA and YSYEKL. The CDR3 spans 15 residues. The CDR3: CASSQDFPGSYEQYV. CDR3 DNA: TGCGCCAGCAGCCAAGACTTCCCGGGTTCCTACGAGCAGTACGTC.

This CDR3 is CASSFTQGTFAAFF. CDR3 sequence (DNA): TGTGCCAGCAGTTTCACACAGGGGACTTTTGCAGCTTTCTTT. V gene TRBV6-5 combines with J gene TRBJ1-1; 7 nucleotides agree with TRBD1. The CDR3 contains 14 residues. Germline assignment: CDR1 MNHEY and CDR2 SVGAGI. V dropped 4 bases and J dropped 10; count of bases not matched to a gene: 12.

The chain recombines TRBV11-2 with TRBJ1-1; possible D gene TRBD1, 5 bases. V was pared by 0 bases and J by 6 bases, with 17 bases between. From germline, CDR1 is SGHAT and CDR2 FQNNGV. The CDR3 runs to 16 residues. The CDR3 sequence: CASSLDSWGGRAEAFF. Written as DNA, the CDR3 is TGTGCCAGCAGCTTAGATTCGTGGGGCGGGAGGGCTGAAGCTTTCTTT.

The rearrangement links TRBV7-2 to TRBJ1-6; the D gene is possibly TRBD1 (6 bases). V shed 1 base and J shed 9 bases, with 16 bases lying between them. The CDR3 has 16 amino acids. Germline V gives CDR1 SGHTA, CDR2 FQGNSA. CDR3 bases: TGTGCCAGCAGCTTAGGGGCCCAGGGGATCTCTTCACCCCTCCACTTT. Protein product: CASSLGAQGISSPLHF.

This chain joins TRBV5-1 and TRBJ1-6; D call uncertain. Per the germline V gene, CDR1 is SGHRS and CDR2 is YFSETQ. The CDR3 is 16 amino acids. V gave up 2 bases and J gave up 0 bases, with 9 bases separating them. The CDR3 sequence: CASSFDRSSYNSPLHF. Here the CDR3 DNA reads TGCGCCAGCAGCTTTGACCGGAGCTCCTATAATTCACCCCTCCACTTT.

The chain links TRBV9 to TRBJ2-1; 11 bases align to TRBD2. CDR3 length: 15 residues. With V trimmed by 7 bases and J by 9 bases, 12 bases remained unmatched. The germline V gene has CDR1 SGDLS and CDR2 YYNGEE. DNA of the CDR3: TGTGCCAGCGGAGAGACGGGACTAGCGGAAACTGAGCAGTTCTTC. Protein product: CASGETGLAETEQFF.

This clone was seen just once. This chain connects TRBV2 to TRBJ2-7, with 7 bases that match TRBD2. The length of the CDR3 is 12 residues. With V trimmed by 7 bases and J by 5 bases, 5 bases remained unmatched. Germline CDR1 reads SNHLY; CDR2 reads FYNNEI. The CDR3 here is CASIGRANEQYF. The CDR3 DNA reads TGTGCCAGCATTGGGAGGGCTAACGAGCAGTACTTC.

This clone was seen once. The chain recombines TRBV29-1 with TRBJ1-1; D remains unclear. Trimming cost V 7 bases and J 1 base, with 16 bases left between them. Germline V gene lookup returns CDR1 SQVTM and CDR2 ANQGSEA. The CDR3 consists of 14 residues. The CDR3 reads CSAGVGSWNTEAFF. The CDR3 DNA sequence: TGCAGCGCCGGCGTCGGGTCGTGGAACACTGAAGCTTTCTTT.

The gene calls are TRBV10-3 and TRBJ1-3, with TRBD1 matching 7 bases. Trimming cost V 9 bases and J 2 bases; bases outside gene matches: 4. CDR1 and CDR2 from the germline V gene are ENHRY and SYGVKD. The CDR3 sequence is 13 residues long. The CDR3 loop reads CAIHDRAGNTIYF. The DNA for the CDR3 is TGTGCCATTCATGACAGGGCTGGAAACACCATATATTTT.

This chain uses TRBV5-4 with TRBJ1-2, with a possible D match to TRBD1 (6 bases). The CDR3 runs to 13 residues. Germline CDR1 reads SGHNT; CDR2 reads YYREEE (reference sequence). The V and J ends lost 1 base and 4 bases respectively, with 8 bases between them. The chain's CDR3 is CASSLKDSYGYTF. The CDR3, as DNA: TGTGCCAGCAGCTTGAAGGACAGCTATGGCTACACCTTC.

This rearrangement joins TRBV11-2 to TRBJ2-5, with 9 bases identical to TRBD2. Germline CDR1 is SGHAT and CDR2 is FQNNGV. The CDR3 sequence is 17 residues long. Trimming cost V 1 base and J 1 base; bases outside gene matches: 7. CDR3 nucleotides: TGTGCCAGCAGCTTAGGCGGGGGTAGCGGGAGCCAAGAGACCCAGTACTTC. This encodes CASSLGGGSGSQETQYF.

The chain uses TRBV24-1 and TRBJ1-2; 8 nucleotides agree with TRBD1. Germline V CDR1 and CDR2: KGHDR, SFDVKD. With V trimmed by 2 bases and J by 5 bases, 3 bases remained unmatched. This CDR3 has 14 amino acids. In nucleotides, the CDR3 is TGTGCCACCAGTGATTCAGGGGGCCGGTATGGCTACACCTTC. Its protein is CATSDSGGRYGYTF.

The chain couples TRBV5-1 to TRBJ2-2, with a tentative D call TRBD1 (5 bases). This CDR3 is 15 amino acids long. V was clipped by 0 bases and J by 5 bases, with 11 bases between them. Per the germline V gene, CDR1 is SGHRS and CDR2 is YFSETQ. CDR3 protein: CASSLGTYDTGELFF. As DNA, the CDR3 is TGCGCCAGCAGCTTGGGGACATACGATACCGGGGAGCTGTTTTTT.

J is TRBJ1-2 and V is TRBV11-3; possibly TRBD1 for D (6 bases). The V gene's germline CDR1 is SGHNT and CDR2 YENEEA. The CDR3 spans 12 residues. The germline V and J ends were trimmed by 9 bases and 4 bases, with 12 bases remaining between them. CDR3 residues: CARELQGYGYTF. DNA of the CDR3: TGTGCCAGAGAGCTACAGGGCTATGGCTACACCTTC.

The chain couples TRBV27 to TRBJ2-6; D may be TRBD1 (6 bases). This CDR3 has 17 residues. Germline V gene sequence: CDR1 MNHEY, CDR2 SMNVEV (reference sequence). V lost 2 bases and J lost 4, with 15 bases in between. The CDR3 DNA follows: TGTGCCAGCAGTTTACGCAACCAGGGGAGAGGGGCCAACGTCCTGACTTTC. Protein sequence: CASSLRNQGRGANVLTF.

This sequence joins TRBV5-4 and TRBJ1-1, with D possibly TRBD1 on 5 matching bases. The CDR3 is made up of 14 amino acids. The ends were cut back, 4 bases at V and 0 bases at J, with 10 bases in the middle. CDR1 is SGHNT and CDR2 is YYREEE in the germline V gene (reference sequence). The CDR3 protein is CASSPGGMNTEAFF. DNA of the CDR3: TGTGCCAGCAGCCCGGGGGGAATGAACACTGAAGCTTTCTTT.